These T cell receptor beta chains were read from a single sample in a study of radiotherapy plus CTLA-4 blockade in lung cancer. Only in-frame clones appear in the TCRdb table, and some are missing; sequencing was by immunoSEQ multiplex PCR. The data show 40,000 to 50,000 clones, more than 60% seen once. This specimen consisted of peripheral blood, obtained from a patient treated with radiotherapy plus ipilimumab. These receptors came from a human donor with non-small cell lung cancer who had stable disease on radiotherapy plus ipilimumab. Both conserved end residues are part of each CDR3. The D gene is left open where the match is weak.

V gene	D gene	J gene	CDR3 protein
TRBV7-3	TRBD1	TRBJ1-3	CASSLTGGAFSTIYF
TRBV2	TRBD1	TRBJ2-1	CASAPGTAAYNEQFF
TRBV28	.	TRBJ2-7	CASREGLYEQYF
TRBV5-8	.	TRBJ1-2	CASSFRTEAYGYTF
TRBV28	TRBD1	TRBJ2-7	CASRPMTGQYEQYF
TRBV5-1	.	TRBJ2-1	CASSLGVQAYNEQFF
TRBV5-1	TRBD1	TRBJ1-1	CASSTGTGSTEAFF
TRBV4-1	TRBD1	TRBJ1-5	CASSQATGTGRSNQPQHF
TRBV6-1	TRBD1	TRBJ2-3	CASSLGGPRGTQYF
TRBV30	TRBD1	TRBJ1-6	CAWSVLRTGISPLHF
TRBV10-3	.	TRBJ1-2	CATSVNYGYTF
TRBV7-9	.	TRBJ1-1	CASSTTGNEAFF
TRBV28	TRBD1	TRBJ2-7	CASSDPGTGKYEQYF